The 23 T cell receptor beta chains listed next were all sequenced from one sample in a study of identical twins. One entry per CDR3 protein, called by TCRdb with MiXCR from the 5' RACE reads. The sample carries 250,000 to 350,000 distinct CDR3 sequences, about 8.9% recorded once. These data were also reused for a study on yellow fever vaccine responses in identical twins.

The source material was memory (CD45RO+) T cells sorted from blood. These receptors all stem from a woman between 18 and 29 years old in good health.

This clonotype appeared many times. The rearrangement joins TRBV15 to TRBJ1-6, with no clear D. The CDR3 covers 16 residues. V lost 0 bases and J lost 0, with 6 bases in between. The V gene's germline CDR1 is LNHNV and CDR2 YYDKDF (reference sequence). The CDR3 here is CATSRDLDSYNSPLHF. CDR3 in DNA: TGTGCCACCAGCAGAGATCTCGACTCCTATAATTCACCCCTCCACTTT.

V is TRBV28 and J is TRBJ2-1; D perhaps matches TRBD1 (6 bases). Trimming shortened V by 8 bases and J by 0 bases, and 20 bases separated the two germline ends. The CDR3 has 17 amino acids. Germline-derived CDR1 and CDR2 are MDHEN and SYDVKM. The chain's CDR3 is CASVGQPKPSSYNEQFF. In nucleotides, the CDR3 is TGTGCCAGCGTAGGACAGCCAAAACCTAGCTCCTACAATGAGCAGTTCTTC.

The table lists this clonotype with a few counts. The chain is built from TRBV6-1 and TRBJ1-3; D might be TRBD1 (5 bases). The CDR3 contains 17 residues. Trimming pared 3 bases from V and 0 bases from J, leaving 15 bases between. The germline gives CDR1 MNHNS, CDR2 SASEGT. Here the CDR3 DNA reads TGTGCCAGCAGTGACAGGGTTTACTCTCTCTCTGGAAACACCATATATTTT. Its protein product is CASSDRVYSLSGNTIYF.

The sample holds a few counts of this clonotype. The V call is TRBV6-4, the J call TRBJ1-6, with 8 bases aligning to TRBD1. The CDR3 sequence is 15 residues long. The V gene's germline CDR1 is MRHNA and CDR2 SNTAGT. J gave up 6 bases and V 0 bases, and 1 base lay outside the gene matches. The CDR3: CASSDSTGANSPLHF. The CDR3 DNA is TGTGCCAGCAGTGACTCGACAGGGGCTAATTCACCCCTCCACTTT.

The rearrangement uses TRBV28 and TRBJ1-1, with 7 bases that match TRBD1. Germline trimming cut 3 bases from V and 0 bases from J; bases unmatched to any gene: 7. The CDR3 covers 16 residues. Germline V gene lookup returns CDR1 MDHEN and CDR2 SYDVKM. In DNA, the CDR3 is TGTGCCAGCAGTTTTTTTACAGGGGACATGAACACTGAAGCTTTCTTT. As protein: CASSFFTGDMNTEAFF.

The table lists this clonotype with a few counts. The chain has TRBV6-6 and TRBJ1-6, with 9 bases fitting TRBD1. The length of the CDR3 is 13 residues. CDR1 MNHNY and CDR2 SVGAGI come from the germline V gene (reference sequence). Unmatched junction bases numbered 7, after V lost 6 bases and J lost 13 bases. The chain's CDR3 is CASRPTGGGPLHF. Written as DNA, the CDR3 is TGTGCCAGCAGGCCCACAGGGGGCGGGCCCCTCCACTTT.

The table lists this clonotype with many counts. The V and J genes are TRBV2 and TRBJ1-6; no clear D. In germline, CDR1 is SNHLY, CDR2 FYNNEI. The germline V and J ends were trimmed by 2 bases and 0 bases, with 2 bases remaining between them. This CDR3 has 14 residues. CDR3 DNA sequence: TGTGCCAGCAGTGAACGCTCCTATAATTCACCCCTCCACTTT. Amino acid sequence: CASSERSYNSPLHF.

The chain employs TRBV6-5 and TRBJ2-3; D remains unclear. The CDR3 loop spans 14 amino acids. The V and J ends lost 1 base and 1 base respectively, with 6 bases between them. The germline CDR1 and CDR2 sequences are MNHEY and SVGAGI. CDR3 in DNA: TGTGCCAGCAGTTACTTATCGGGCACAGATACGCAGTATTTT. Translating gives CASSYLSGTDTQYF.

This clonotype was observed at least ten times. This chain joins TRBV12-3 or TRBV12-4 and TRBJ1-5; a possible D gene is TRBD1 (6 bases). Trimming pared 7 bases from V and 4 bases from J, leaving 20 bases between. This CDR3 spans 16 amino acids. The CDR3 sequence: CASTLGGRGSNQPQHF. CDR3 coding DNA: TGTGCCAGCACCTTGGGTGGCAGGGGAAGTAATCAGCCCCAGCATTTT.

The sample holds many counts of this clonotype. CDR3 amino acids: CASSQDRTGRTQYF. The CDR3 bases are TGTGCCAGCAGCCAAGATAGGACGGGAAGGACCCAGTACTTC. The chain is built from TRBV3-1 and TRBJ2-5; a possible D gene is TRBD2 (5 bases). V dropped 0 bases and J dropped 7 bases, with 12 bases sitting between them. The germline V gene encodes CDR1 LGHDT and CDR2 YNNKEL (reference sequence). The CDR3 extends over 14 amino acids.

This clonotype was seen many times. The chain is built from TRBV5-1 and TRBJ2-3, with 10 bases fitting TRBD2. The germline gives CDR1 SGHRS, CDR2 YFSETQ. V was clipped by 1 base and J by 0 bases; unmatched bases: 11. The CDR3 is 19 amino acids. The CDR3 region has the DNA TGCGCCAGCAGCTTGTCGAGGACTAGCGGACTCTCTAGCACAGATACGCAGTATTTT. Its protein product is CASSLSRTSGLSSTDTQYF.

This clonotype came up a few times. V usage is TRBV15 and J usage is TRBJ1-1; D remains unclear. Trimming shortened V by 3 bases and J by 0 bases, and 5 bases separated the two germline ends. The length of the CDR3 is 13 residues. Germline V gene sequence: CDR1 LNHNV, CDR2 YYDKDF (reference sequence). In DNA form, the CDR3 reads TGTGCCACCAGCAGTAATATGAACACTGAAGCTTTCTTT. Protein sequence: CATSSNMNTEAFF.

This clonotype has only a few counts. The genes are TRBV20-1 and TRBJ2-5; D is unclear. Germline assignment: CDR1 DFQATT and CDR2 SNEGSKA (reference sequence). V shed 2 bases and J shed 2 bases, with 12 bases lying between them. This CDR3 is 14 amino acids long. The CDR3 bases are TGCAGTGCTAGACAACCGGCAGAACAAGAGACCCAGTACTTC. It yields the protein CSARQPAEQETQYF.

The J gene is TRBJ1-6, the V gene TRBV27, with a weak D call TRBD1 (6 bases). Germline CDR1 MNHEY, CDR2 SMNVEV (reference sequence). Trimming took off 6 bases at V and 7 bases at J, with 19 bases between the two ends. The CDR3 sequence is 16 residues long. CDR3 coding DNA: TGTGCCAGCAGCCTTACCGCCCGGGGGGGCAATTCACCCCTCCACTTT. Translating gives CASSLTARGGNSPLHF.

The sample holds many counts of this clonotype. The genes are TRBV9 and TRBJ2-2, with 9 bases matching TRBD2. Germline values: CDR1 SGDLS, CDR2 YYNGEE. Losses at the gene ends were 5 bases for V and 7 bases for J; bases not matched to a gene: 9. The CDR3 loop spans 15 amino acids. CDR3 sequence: CASSAASGTVGELFF. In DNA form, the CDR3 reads TGTGCCAGCAGTGCGGCTAGCGGGACGGTCGGGGAGCTGTTTTTT.

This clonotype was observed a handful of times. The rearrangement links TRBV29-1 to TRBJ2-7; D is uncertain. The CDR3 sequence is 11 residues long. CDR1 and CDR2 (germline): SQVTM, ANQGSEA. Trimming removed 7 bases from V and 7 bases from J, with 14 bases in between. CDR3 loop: CSAQERNEQYV. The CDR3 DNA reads TGCAGCGCCCAAGAGAGGAATGAGCAGTACGTC.

CDR3 sequence: CASSPGGLPQETQYF. In nucleotides, the CDR3 is TGTGCCAGCTCACCGGGGGGCCTTCCGCAAGAGACCCAGTACTTC. The chain employs TRBV18 and TRBJ2-5, with D possibly being TRBD1 or TRBD2 (6 bases each). The CDR3 length is 15 residues. The V end lost 3 bases, the J end lost 2 bases, and 13 bases lay between the germline ends. Germline assignment: CDR1 KGHSH and CDR2 LQKENI.

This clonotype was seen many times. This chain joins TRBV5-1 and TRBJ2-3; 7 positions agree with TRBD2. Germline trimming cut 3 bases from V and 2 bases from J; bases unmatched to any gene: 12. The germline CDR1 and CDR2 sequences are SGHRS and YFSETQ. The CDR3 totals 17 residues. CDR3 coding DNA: TGCGCCAGCAGCTCCGACCCCAGCGGGATGAACACAGATACGCAGTATTTT. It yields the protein CASSSDPSGMNTDTQYF.

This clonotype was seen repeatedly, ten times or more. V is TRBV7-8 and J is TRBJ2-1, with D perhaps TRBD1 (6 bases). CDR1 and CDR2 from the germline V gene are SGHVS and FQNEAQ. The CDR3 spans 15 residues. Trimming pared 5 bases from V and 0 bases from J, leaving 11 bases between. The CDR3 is CASSAATGSYNEQFF. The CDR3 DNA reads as TGTGCCAGCAGCGCCGCGACAGGCTCCTACAATGAGCAGTTCTTC.

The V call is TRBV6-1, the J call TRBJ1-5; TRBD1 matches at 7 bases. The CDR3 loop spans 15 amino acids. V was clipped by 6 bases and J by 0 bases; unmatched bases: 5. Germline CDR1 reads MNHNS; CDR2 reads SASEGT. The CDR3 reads CASSKTGNSNQPQHF. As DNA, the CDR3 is TGTGCCAGCAGCAAGACAGGGAATAGCAATCAGCCCCAGCATTTT.

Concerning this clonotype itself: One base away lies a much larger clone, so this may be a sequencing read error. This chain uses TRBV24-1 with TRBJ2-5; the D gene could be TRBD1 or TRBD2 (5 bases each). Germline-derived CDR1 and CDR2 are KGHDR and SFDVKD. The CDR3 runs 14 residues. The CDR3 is CATSDIRQGETQHF. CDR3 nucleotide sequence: TGTGCCACCAGTGATATTAGGCAGGGAGAGACCCAGCACTTC.

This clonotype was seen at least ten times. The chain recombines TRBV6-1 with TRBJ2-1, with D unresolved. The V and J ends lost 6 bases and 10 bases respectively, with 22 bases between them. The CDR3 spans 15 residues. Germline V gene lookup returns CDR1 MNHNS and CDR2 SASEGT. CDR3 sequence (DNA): TGTGCCAGCAGCCCCGGATCTGGAGAAGCGCGGGAGCAGTTCTTC. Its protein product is CASSPGSGEAREQFF.

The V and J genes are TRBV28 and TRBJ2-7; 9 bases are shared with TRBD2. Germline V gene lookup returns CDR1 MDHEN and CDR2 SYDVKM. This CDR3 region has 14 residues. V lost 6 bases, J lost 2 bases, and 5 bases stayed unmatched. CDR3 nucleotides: TGTGCCAGCAGAGCTAGCGGGACCACCTACGAGCAGTACTTC. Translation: CASRASGTTYEQYF. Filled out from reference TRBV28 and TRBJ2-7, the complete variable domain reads DVKVTQSSRYLVKRTGEKVFLECVQDMDHENMFWYRQDPGLGLRLIYFSYDVKMKEKGDIPEGYSVSREKKERFSLILESASTNQTSMYLCASRASGTTYEQYFGPGTRLTVT.